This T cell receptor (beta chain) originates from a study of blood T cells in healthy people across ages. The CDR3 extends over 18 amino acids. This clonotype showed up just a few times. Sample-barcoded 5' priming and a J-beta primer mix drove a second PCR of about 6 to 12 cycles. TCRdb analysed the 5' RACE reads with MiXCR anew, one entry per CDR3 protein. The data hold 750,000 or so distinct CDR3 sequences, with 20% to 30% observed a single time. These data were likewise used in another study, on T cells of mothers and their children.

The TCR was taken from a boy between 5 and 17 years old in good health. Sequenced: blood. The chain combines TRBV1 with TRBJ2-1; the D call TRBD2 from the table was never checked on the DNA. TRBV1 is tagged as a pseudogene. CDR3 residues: CTSSQDLTSTSSYNEQFF. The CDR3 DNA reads TGCACCAGCAGCCAAGACCTGACTAGCACAAGCTCCTACAATGAGCAGTTCTTC.